This record concerns one TCR beta chain sequence. This sample was included in a study of T cell repertoires in cytomegalovirus infection. TCRdb passed the reads through MiXCR, listing each CDR3 protein once. The sample comprises some 170,000 distinct CDR3 sequences, approximately 17% of which are singletons, and approximately 25% rests with the top ten. The sequence derives from a human donor in good health (CMV status not recorded). Some clones in this sample may be carry-over from other donors' samples. The source material was CD8+ T cells from PBMCs.

The CDR3 protein is CASSQGSSGTSYNEQFF. The DNA for the CDR3 is TGCGCCAGCAGCCAAGGTTCATCCGGTACCTCCTACAATGAGCAGTTCTTC. The chain is built from TRBV4-3 and TRBJ2-1; D remains ambiguous. The germline V and J ends were trimmed by 1 base and 0 bases, with 13 bases remaining between them. The length of the CDR3 is 17 residues. From germline, CDR1 is LGHNA and CDR2 YSLEER.